The source of this T cell receptor (beta chain) is a study of T cell repertoires in aging, cancer and after chemotherapy. About the research overall: Pre- and post-chemotherapy samples were paired from chronic lymphocytic leukemia patients treated with fludarabine- or bendamustine-based regimens.

This clonotype rates as medium-sized. TRB rearrangements spanning V, D and J were amplified using mixed TRB-A/B primers. Each CDR3 protein is one row after TCRdb ran MiXCR on the multiplex PCR reads. Among around 3,000 distinct CDR3 sequences listed, about 20% were seen once. TCR beta rearrangements were amplified from peripheral blood genomic DNA. Trimming cost V 4 bases and J 7 bases, with 11 bases left between them. The CDR3 totals 13 residues. Germline CDR1 reads MNHEY; CDR2 reads SVGEGT. The clonotype was recovered from a human donor with a blood cancer. The V and J genes are TRBV6-2 or TRBV6-3 and TRBJ2-1; either TRBD1 or TRBD2 may fit D (5 bases each). The sequencing sample was made of blood. The DNA for the CDR3 is TGTGCCAGCAGTTCCGGGACGCATAATGAGCAGTTCTTC. This encodes CASSSGTHNEQFF.